This paragraph reports one T cell receptor beta chain. Its antigen is not identified. The PCR made use of 60 Vbeta and 13 Jbeta primers. The assay was immunoSEQ multiplex PCR, and TCRdb's table has in-frame clones only and misses some. Of 80,000 to 100,000 clones in the sample, 60% to 85% were seen once. These data are taken from a study of cytomegalovirus exposure and HLA in healthy donors. Study-wide results and limits: Confirmation was obtained in vitro that a few CMV-associated chains are specific for CMV antigens. Later analysis showed most CMV-associated TCR beta chains appearing HLA-restricted. According to a later analysis, donors in an Asian-associated ancestry cluster reportedly had fewer N-insertions than the roughly 720-donor mean. The study labeled around 160 TCR beta chains cytomegalovirus-associated.

This receptor was obtained from a man aged 50-59 years in good health and CMV-seropositive. The source material was PBMCs.

CDR3 region: CASSHLIGGRTGHPSTEAFF. The CDR3 bases are TGTGCCAGCAGCCACCTAATTGGGGGGAGGACAGGTCACCCGAGCACTGAAGCTTTCTTT. The chain has TRBV14 and TRBJ1-1, with 7 bases matching TRBD1. Germline CDR1 SGHDN, CDR2 FVKESK. The V segment lost 3 bases and the J segment 4 bases; nucleotides outside the gene matches: 23. The CDR3 extends over 20 amino acids.